Below, 22 T cell receptor beta chains from the same sample are listed, as sequenced in a study of shared clonotypes between healthy human individuals. Sequenced by immunoSEQ multiplex PCR; TCRdb stores in-frame clones only, minus some. The sample records more than 2,000,000 clones, around 90% being singletons. Sequencing was carried out using naive CD4+ T cells sorted from blood. Stated subset: CD45RA+ positively selected. The source of these receptors is a man between 18 and 35 years old in good health.

This rearrangement joins TRBV15 to TRBJ1-6, with 7 bases aligning to TRBD1. The CDR3 contains 14 residues. Germline V gene sequence: CDR1 LNHNV, CDR2 YYDKDF (reference sequence). V gave up 4 bases and J gave up 9 bases; unmatched junction bases: 6. The CDR3 is CATSTNRGSSPLHF. For the CDR3, the DNA is TGTGCCACCAGCACCAACAGGGGCAGTTCACCCCTCCACTTT.

The chain is built from TRBV2 and TRBJ2-2, with D maybe TRBD2 (6 bases). The CDR3 has 18 amino acids. V lost 7 bases and J 4 bases, leaving 25 bases between the germline ends. From germline, CDR1 is SNHLY and CDR2 FYNNEI. The CDR3 loop is CASTAGSPGTVSTGELFF. CDR3 sequence (DNA): TGTGCCAGCACCGCGGGGAGTCCCGGGACGGTGAGCACCGGGGAGCTGTTTTTT.

The sample holds one count of this clone. The rearrangement joins TRBV1 to TRBJ2-5; the table assigns TRBD2, which was not confirmed against the DNA. TRBV1 is an annotated pseudogene. This CDR3 is built from 16 residues. CDR3 DNA: TGCACCAGCAGTTATAGCGGGGGGGCTTGTAAGGAGACCCAGTACTTC. Its protein is CTSSYSGGACKETQYF.

The chain couples TRBV25-1 to TRBJ1-6; D not certain. The CDR3 extends over 13 amino acids. The ends were cut back, 10 bases at V and 10 bases at J, with 17 bases in the middle. Germline CDR1 MGHDK, CDR2 SYGVNS. The CDR3 DNA sequence: TGTGCCACCTCGGTGGGGAGTAACTCACCCCTCCACTTT. Protein product: CATSVGSNSPLHF.

V and J are TRBV6-5 and TRBJ2-3; D is possibly TRBD1 or TRBD2 (5 bases each). This CDR3 has 14 residues. V lost 4 bases and J 2 bases, leaving 10 bases between the germline ends. Germline V gives CDR1 MNHEY, CDR2 SVGAGI. CDR3 region: CASSSWGITDTQYF. The CDR3 region has the DNA TGTGCCAGCAGTTCTTGGGGGATCACAGATACGCAGTATTTT.

This chain joins TRBV5-4 and TRBJ2-5; 11 bases line up with TRBD2. Germline assignment: CDR1 SGHNT and CDR2 YYREEE (reference sequence). This CDR3 contains 15 residues. J gave up 7 bases and V 4 bases, and 9 bases lay outside the gene matches. In nucleotides, the CDR3 is TGTGCCAGCAGCCCCAACCTAGGACTAGCGGGGACCCAGTACTTC. Protein: CASSPNLGLAGTQYF.

V gene TRBV6-5 combines with J gene TRBJ1-1; unclear D gene. V lost 8 bases and J 5 bases, leaving 21 bases between the germline ends. This CDR3 has 15 residues. CDR1 and CDR2 from the germline V gene are MNHEY and SVGAGI. CDR3 protein: CASALYGDRGTEAFF. CDR3 bases: TGTGCCAGCGCCCTTTATGGGGATAGAGGAACTGAAGCTTTCTTT.

As to this clone: Other DNA sequences in this specimen translate into the identical CDR3. The chain employs TRBV30 and TRBJ1-1, with D unresolved. Germline V lookup: CDR1 GTSNPN, CDR2 SVGIG (reference sequence). This CDR3 comprises 13 residues. V dropped 0 bases and J dropped 0 bases, with 5 bases sitting between them. DNA for the CDR3: TGTGCCTGGAGTGTAGATCTGAACACTGAAGCTTTCTTT. It is translated as CAWSVDLNTEAFF.

This rearrangement joins TRBV4-1 to TRBJ1-5, with D maybe TRBD1 (6 bases). The CDR3 consists of 16 residues. Germline CDR1 is MGHRA and CDR2 is YSYEKL. V lost 1 base, J lost 6 bases, and 16 bases lay in between. The CDR3 is CASSQGALQGRQPQHF. The CDR3 DNA reads TGCGCCAGCAGCCAAGGGGCGCTACAGGGACGTCAGCCCCAGCATTTT.

This chain links TRBV6-6 with TRBJ2-3; D is uncertain. V lost 7 bases, J lost 5 bases, and 7 bases lay in between. The CDR3 consists of 11 residues. From germline, CDR1 is MNHNY and CDR2 SVGAGI (reference sequence). Here the CDR3 DNA reads TGTGCCAGCACCCTTCAAGATACGCAGTATTTT. Translated, it gives CASTLQDTQYF.

The chain is built from TRBV2 and TRBJ2-1; D could derive from TRBD1 or TRBD2 (6 bases each). The V gene's germline CDR1 is SNHLY and CDR2 FYNNEI. The length of the CDR3 is 17 residues. Trimming took off 8 bases at V and 6 bases at J, with 26 bases between the two ends. CDR3 nucleotides: TGTGCCAGCGCACCATGGGGACCGGGACTCAGGGGCAATGAGCAGTTCTTC. Translation gives CASAPWGPGLRGNEQFF.

The V gene is TRBV5-4, the J gene TRBJ1-6; tentatively, D is TRBD1 (6 bases). Deletions cut 0 bases from V and 8 bases from J, with 9 bases between. CDR1 and CDR2 (germline): SGHNT, YYREEE (reference sequence). The CDR3 runs 14 residues. In DNA form, the CDR3 reads TGTGCCAGCAGCTTGGACAGGGACCATTCACCCCTCCACTTT. It yields the protein CASSLDRDHSPLHF.

The V and J genes are TRBV25-1 and TRBJ1-3; TRBD1 matches at 8 bases. Unmatched junction bases numbered 3, after V lost 5 bases and J lost 3 bases. The CDR3 is 14 residues long. The germline CDR1 and CDR2 sequences are MGHDK and SYGVNS. CDR3 loop: CASSPTGVGNTIYF. CDR3 sequence (DNA): TGTGCCAGCAGTCCGACAGGGGTTGGAAACACCATATATTTT.

The rearrangement uses TRBV5-1 and TRBJ2-5, with 12 bases fitting TRBD2. Per the germline V gene, CDR1 is SGHRS and CDR2 is YFSETQ. The CDR3 runs to 16 residues. Germline trimming cut 0 bases from V and 5 bases from J; bases unmatched to any gene: 5. CDR3 nucleotide sequence: TGCGCCAGCAGCTTGGAGACTAGCGGGAGAGGGGAGACCCAGTACTTC. It yields the protein CASSLETSGRGETQYF.

This chain connects TRBV4-1 to TRBJ2-5; 10 bases fit TRBD2. V lost 4 bases, J lost 5 bases, and 7 bases stayed unmatched. Germline V lookup: CDR1 MGHRA, CDR2 YSYEKL. This CDR3 spans 15 amino acids. The chain's CDR3 is CASSLSGGAGETQYF. Here the CDR3 DNA reads TGCGCCAGCAGCCTAAGCGGGGGGGCTGGGGAGACCCAGTACTTC.

The gene calls are TRBV28 and TRBJ1-2, with 10 bases matching TRBD1. Germline assignment: CDR1 MDHEN and CDR2 SYDVKM. This CDR3 has 15 amino acids. V trimming: 5 bases; J trimming: 8 bases; junction bases outside the gene matches: 11. DNA of the CDR3: TGTGCCAGCAGTAGCGACTCGACAGGGGGCTTCGGCTACACCTTC. Protein product: CASSSDSTGGFGYTF.

This clone occurred once. Here the CDR3 DNA reads TGTGCCAGCAGACCATCGGGACTCAACACCGGGGAGCTGTTTTTT. Amino acid sequence: CASRPSGLNTGELFF. The chain carries TRBV9 and TRBJ2-2, with D possibly matching TRBD2 (6 bases). V was pared by 5 bases and J by 2 bases, with 13 bases between. The germline CDR1 and CDR2 sequences are SGDLS and YYNGEE. CDR3 size: 15 residues.

The chain is built from TRBV7-2 and TRBJ1-6; no clear D. V lost 1 base and J lost 13, with 11 bases in between. From germline, CDR1 is SGHTA and CDR2 FQGNSA. The CDR3 is made up of 13 amino acids. CDR3 sequence (DNA): TGTGCCAGCAGCTTAGGTGCTGCTGAGCCCCTCCACTTT. Its translation is CASSLGAAEPLHF. Filled out from reference TRBV7-2 and TRBJ1-6, the complete variable domain reads GAGVSQSPSNKVTEKGKDVELRCDPISGHTALYWYRQSLGQGLEFLIYFQGNSAPDKSGLPSDRFSAERTGGSVSTLTIQRTQQEDSAVYLCASSLGAAEPLHFGNGTRLTVT.

This chain joins TRBV30 and TRBJ2-2; tentatively, D is TRBD1 or TRBD2 (6 bases each). The V gene's germline CDR1 is GTSNPN and CDR2 SVGIG (reference sequence). This CDR3 is 14 amino acids long. V was cut by 8 bases and J by 2 bases, with 15 bases left in between. This CDR3 reads CARTGGSNTGELFF. CDR3 nucleotides: TGTGCCCGGACCGGGGGCTCAAACACCGGGGAGCTGTTTTTT.

The chain carries TRBV10-3 and TRBJ2-1; 10 bases are a match to TRBD2. The CDR3 sequence is 14 residues long. Germline CDR1 is ENHRY and CDR2 is SYGVKD. V was pared by 2 bases and J by 5 bases, with 0 bases of the junction left unmatched. The CDR3 loop reads CAISETSGDNEQFF. In DNA form, the CDR3 reads TGTGCCATCAGTGAGACTAGCGGGGACAATGAGCAGTTCTTC.

The chain links TRBV28 to TRBJ2-7; a weak D match, TRBD2 (6 bases). Trimming cost V 2 bases and J 6 bases, with 14 bases left between them. Germline CDR1 reads MDHEN; CDR2 reads SYDVKM. The CDR3 runs 14 residues. The CDR3: CASSLRRGWGEQYF. DNA for the CDR3: TGTGCCAGCAGTTTAAGGCGGGGTTGGGGCGAGCAGTACTTC.

The chain couples TRBV11-2 to TRBJ1-1, with D perhaps matching TRBD1 (6 bases). CDR3 size: 15 residues. V shed 5 bases and J shed 5 bases, with 18 bases lying between them. Germline CDR1 SGHAT, CDR2 FQNNGV. CDR3 residues: CASSIPRERGTEAFF. The CDR3 nucleotides are TGTGCCAGCAGCATCCCGCGTGAGAGGGGGACTGAAGCTTTCTTT.